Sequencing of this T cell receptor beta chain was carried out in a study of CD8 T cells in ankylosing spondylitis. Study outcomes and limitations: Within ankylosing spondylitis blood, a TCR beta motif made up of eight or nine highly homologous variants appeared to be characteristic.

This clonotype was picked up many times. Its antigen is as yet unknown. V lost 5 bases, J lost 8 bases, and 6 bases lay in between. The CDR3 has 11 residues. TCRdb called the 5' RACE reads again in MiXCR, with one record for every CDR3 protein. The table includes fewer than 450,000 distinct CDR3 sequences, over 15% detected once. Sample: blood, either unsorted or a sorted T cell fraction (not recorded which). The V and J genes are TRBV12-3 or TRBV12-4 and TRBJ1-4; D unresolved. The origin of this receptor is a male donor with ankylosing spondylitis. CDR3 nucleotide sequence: TGTGCCAGCAGTGTTGGCGAAAAACTGTTTTTT. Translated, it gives CASSVGEKLFF.